One and the same sample provided the 8 T cell receptor beta chains below, sequenced in a study of CD8+CD57+ T cells in acquired aplastic anemia. Genomic DNA constituted the template upon which TCR beta VDJ and CDR3 profiling was performed. TCRdb re-analysed the reads in MiXCR, keeping a single row per CDR3 protein. The table lists hundreds of thousands of distinct CDR3 sequences, just under 70% of them singletons, with 3% to 4.5% in the top ten. The sample was sorted CD4+, CD8+, or CD8+CD57+ T cells (not recorded which) from PBMCs. The receptors come from a human donor in good health, serving as a control.

With regard to this clonotype: At one end the junction does not follow the germline gene, possibly because of a read error. The genes are TRBV14 and TRBJ2-7; a possible D gene is TRBD2 (6 bases). The CDR3 contains 12 residues. Germline assignment: CDR1 SGHDN and CDR2 FVKESK. The CDR3 DNA reads TGTGCCAGCAGCCCGGGACTGCGCGTGCAGAACTTC. Encoded protein: CASSPGLRVQNF.

There are many counts of this clonotype. For the CDR3, the DNA is TGTGCCAGCAGTGTTGTTAATGAGCAGTTCTTC. It specifies CASSVVNEQFF. The chain is built from TRBV6-1 and TRBJ2-1; unclear D gene. The V gene lost 4 bases and the J gene lost 7 bases, with 5 bases spanning the gap. This CDR3 region has 11 residues. CDR1 and CDR2 (germline): MNHNS, SASEGT.

This clonotype was seen a handful of times. The rearrangement links TRBV20-1 to TRBJ1-6; TRBD1 might be the D (5 bases). Germline values: CDR1 DFQATT, CDR2 SNEGSKA (reference sequence). The length of the CDR3 is 13 residues. V was cut by 3 bases and J by 7 bases, with 10 bases left in between. CDR3 coding DNA: TGCAGTGCTAGTGTCAGGACAAATTCACCCCTCCACTTT. It codes for CSASVRTNSPLHF.

This clonotype was recorded many times. V is TRBV20-1 and J is TRBJ2-5; D might be TRBD1 (5 bases). V gave up 5 bases and J gave up 2 bases, with 9 bases separating them. From germline, CDR1 is DFQATT and CDR2 SNEGSKA (reference sequence). The CDR3 length is 12 residues. CDR3 protein: CSAGAAQETQYF. The DNA of the CDR3 is TGCAGTGCTGGGGCAGCGCAAGAGACCCAGTACTTC.

With regard to this clonotype: This sequence may be a read error, since a much larger clone differs from it by one base. The V gene is TRBV7-2, the J gene TRBJ1-1; D is ambiguous. The germline V and J ends were trimmed by 5 bases and 8 bases, with 12 bases remaining between them. The CDR3 sequence is 12 residues long. CDR1 is SGHTA, CDR2 FQGNSA, per germline. The CDR3 DNA reads as TGTGCCAGCAGCCAGGCAGACTACGAAGCTTTCTTT. Translation gives CASSQADYEAFF.

CDR3 loop: CASSASLADEQYF. In DNA form, the CDR3 reads TGTGCCAGCAGCGCATCACTAGCGGACGAGCAGTACTTC. The chain links TRBV9 to TRBJ2-7; 8 bases agree with TRBD2. The CDR3 covers 13 residues. V lost 3 bases, J lost 5 bases, and 4 bases stayed unmatched. Germline CDR1 is SGDLS and CDR2 is YYNGEE.

V usage is TRBV20-1 and J usage is TRBJ1-5; D remains unclear. Trimming removed 6 bases at V and 2 bases at J, with 14 bases between. The CDR3 is 14 amino acids. Per germline, CDR1 DFQATT and CDR2 SNEGSKA (reference sequence). The CDR3 DNA reads TGCAGTGCATACCGGGCAGGTGGCAATCAGCCCCAGCATTTT. It yields the protein CSAYRAGGNQPQHF.

This clonotype was observed many times. The chain is built from TRBV7-2 and TRBJ1-2; tentatively, D is TRBD1 (5 bases). The CDR3 is made up of 13 amino acids. V was shortened by 5 bases and J by 4 bases, with 11 bases between the two germline ends. Germline lookup yields CDR1 SGHTA and CDR2 FQGNSA. DNA of the CDR3: TGTGCCAGCAGCCCGGGGGACCCCTATGGCTACACCTTC. Translation gives CASSPGDPYGYTF.